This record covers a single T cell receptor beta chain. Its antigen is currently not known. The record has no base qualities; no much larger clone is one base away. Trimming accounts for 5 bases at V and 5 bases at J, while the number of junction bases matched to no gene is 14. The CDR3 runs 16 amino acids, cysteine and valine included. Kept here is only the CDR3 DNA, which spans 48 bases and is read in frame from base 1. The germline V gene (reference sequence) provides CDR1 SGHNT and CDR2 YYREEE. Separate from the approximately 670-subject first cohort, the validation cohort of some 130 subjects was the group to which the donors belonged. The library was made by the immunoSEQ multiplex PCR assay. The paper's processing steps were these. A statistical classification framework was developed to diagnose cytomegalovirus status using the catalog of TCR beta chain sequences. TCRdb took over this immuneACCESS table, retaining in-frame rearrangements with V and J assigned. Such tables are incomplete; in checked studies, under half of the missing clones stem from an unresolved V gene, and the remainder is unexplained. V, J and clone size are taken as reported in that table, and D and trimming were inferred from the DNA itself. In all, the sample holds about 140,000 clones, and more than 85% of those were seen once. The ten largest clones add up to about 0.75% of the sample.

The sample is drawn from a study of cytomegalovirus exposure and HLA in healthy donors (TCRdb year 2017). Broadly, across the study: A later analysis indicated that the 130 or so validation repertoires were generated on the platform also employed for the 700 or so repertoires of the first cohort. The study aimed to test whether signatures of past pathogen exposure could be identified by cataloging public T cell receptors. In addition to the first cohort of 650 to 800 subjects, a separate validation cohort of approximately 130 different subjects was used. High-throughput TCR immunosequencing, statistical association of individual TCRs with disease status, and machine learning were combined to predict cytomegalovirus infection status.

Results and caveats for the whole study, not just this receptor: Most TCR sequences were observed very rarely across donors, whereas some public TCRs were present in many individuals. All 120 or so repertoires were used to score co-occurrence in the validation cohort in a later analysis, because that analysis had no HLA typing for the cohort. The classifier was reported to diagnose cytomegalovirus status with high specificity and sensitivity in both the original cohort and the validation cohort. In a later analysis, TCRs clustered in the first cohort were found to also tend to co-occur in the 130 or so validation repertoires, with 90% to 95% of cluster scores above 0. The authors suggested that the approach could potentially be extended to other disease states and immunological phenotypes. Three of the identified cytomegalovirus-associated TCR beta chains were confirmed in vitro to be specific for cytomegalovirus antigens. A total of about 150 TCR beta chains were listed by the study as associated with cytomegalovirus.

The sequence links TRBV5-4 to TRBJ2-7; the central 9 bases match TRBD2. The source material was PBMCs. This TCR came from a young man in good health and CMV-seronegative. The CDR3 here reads CASSNDSGSRFHEQYV. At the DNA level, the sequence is TGTGCCAGCAGTAATGATAGCGGGAGTAGATTCCACGAGCAGTACGTC.